This T cell receptor beta chain was sequenced during a study of T cell responses to AZD1222 COVID-19 vaccine. Study-level background: Samples with a second dose at about 4 or about 12 weeks were pooled together.

This clone was picked up a small number of times. Its antigen is currently unknown. Repertoires were generated with immunoSEQ multiplex PCR, while TCRdb's copy carries only in-frame clones and drops some. The sample records 100,000 to 150,000 clones, more than 75% being singletons. Whole-study results and caveats: Only a handful of AZD1222 recipients were seropositive at baseline.

The material sequenced was peripheral blood, taken on day 0 of AZD1222 vaccination. The receptor was derived from an adult in good health.

This CDR3 is CASSSLLLTNEKLFF. The CDR3 DNA reads as TGTGCCAGCAGCTCCTTACTATTAACTAATGAAAAACTGTTTTTT. The chain employs TRBV7-8 and TRBJ1-4, with D uncertain. V gave up 4 bases and J gave up 1 base, with 10 bases separating them. CDR3 length: 15 amino acids. From germline, CDR1 is SGHVS and CDR2 FQNEAQ.